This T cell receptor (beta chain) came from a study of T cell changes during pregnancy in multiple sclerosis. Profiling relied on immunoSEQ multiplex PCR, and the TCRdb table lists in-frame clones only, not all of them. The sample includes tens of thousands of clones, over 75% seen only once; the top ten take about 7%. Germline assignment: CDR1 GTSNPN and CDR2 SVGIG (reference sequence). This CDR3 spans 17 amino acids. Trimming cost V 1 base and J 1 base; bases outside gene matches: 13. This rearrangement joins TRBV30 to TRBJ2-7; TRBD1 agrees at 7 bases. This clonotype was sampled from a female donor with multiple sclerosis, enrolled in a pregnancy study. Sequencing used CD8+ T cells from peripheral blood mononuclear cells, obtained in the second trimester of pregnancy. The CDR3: CAWSAAQGTDYSYEQYF. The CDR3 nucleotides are TGTGCCTGGAGTGCTGCACAGGGGACCGATTATTCCTACGAGCAGTACTTC.